The T cell receptor (beta chain) under discussion was sequenced for a study of cytomegalovirus exposure and HLA in healthy donors. Study at large: The Caucasian-associated ancestry cluster held 80% to 90% of roughly 400 genotyped donors. General study results and limits: Earlier analysis found most TCR beta V segments productive about 90% or about 30% of the time. One variant, a missense change in DCLRE1C, was linked in a later analysis to TCR beta V- and J-gene trimming. The study flagged about 150 TCR beta chains as cytomegalovirus-associated.

Primers for the PCR totalled 60 Vbeta and 13 Jbeta. Produced via immunoSEQ multiplex PCR; TCRdb's table is partial and in-frame only. The sample lists around 150,000 clones; approximately 80% were seen once. V lost 1 base, J lost 0 bases, and 3 bases stayed unmatched. Germline V CDR1 and CDR2: GTSNPN, SVGIG (reference sequence). The CDR3 is made up of 15 amino acids. With regard to this clone: Its target is not known.

This clonotype was sampled from a woman between 40 and 55 years old in good health and CMV-seropositive. V and J are TRBV30 and TRBJ1-5; 7 bases are shared with TRBD1. Sample: PBMCs. The CDR3 here is CAWSGGQSSNQPQHF. In nucleotides, the CDR3 is TGTGCCTGGAGTGGGGGACAGTCTAGCAATCAGCCCCAGCATTTT. The full variable domain, its missing parts supplied by reference TRBV30 and TRBJ1-5, is SQTIHQWPATLVQPVGSPLSLECTVEGTSNPNLYWYRQAAGRGLQLLFYSVGIGQISSEVPQNLSASRPQDRQFILSSKKLLLSDSGFYLCAWSGGQSSNQPQHFGDGTRLSIL.